Listed below are T cell receptor beta chains from one sample, sequenced in a study of T cells in Graves' hyperthyroidism and ophthalmopathy. TCRdb ran MiXCR on the multiplex PCR reads and lists one entry per CDR3 protein. In the table there are some 500,000 distinct CDR3 sequences, 15% to 20% of which are singletons. The sample taken for sequencing was blood. These receptors were taken from a woman aged 25 to 45 with Graves' ophthalmopathy. Both conserved end residues are part of each CDR3. The D gene is left open where the match is weak. Clone size is not always given. Where it is, it says once, few, many or a class for expanded clones.

>TRBJ2-2|NA|NA|TRBV2
CASSEGGVFGELFF
TGTGCCAGCAGTGAGGGGGGCGTTTTCGGGGAGCTGTTTTTT
>TRBJ2-1|many|NA|TRBV20-1
CSARDLPLGNEQFF
TGCAGTGCTAGAGATCTCCCGCTAGGCAATGAGCAGTTCTTC
>TRBJ2-2|few|NA|TRBV6-1
CASSEEGRAGELFF
TGTGCCAGCAGTGAAGAAGGTCGAGCCGGGGAGCTGTTTTTT
>TRBJ2-3|many|NA|TRBV11-3
CASSLDNRRGTDTQYF
TGTGCCAGCAGCTTAGATAACAGAAGGGGCACAGATACGCAGTATTTT
>TRBJ2-2|few|NA|TRBV28
CASFVGGMTGELFF
TGTGCCAGCTTCGTCGGGGGCATGACCGGGGAGCTGTTTTTT
>TRBJ2-2|many|TRBD2|TRBV2
CASSEIAGDTGELFF
TGTGCCAGCAGCGAAATAGCGGGAGACACCGGGGAGCTGTTTTTT
>TRBJ2-3|NA|NA|TRBV9
CASSGPGTDTQYF
TGTGCCAGCAGCGGACCGGGCACAGATACGCAGTATTTT
>TRBJ1-2|NA|NA|TRBV4-3
CASSQATGMRGYTF
TGCGCCAGCAGCCAGGCCACAGGGATGCGTGGCTACACCTTC
>TRBJ2-3|NA|TRBD2|TRBV6-2/TRBV6-3
CASSYSRLAVTDTQYF
TGTGCCAGCAGTTACTCGAGGCTAGCGGTCACAGATACGCAGTATTTT
>TRBJ2-7|NA|TRBD1|TRBV19
CASSATGVVGEQYF
TGTGCCAGTAGCGCAACAGGGGTAGTGGGCGAGCAGTACTTC
>TRBJ1-1|many|TRBD1|TRBV7-9
CASSSPGGMGNTEAFF
TGTGCCAGCAGCTCGCCAGGGGGCATGGGGAACACTGAAGCTTTCTTT
>TRBJ1-5|NA|TRBD1|TRBV6-6
CASSSSGQRSQPQHF
TGTGCCAGCAGTTCCTCGGGACAGCGGAGTCAGCCCCAGCATTTT
>TRBJ2-1|few|NA|TRBV20-1
CSASGIGHRDYRYNEQFF
TGCAGTGCTAGCGGGATTGGGCACAGGGATTATCGGTACAATGAGCAGTTCTTC
>TRBJ1-1|many|NA|TRBV20-1
CSARVRAEAFF
TGCAGTGCTAGGGTACGGGCTGAAGCTTTCTTT
>TRBJ2-3|NA|NA|TRBV20-1
CSAWTEDTQYF
TGCAGTGCTTGGACGGAGGATACGCAGTATTTT
>TRBJ2-2|NA|NA|TRBV20-1
CSASETYTGELFF
TGCAGTGCTAGTGAGACTTACACCGGGGAGCTGTTTTTT
>TRBJ1-1|many|NA|TRBV6-1
CASRHITKRGYGTEAFF
TGTGCCAGCAGGCATATTACAAAGCGCGGTTATGGCACTGAAGCTTTCTTT
>TRBJ2-7|many|NA|TRBV5-5
CASSPYDAGHEQYF
TGTGCCAGCAGCCCCTACGACGCGGGACACGAGCAGTACTTC
>TRBJ2-2|few|TRBD1|TRBV10-3
CAISGGQVITGELFF
TGTGCCATCAGTGGGGGACAGGTTATCACCGGGGAGCTGTTTTTT
>TRBJ2-1|many|NA|TRBV20-1
CSAMAGTDEQFF
TGCAGTGCTATGGCGGGAACCGATGAGCAGTTCTTC